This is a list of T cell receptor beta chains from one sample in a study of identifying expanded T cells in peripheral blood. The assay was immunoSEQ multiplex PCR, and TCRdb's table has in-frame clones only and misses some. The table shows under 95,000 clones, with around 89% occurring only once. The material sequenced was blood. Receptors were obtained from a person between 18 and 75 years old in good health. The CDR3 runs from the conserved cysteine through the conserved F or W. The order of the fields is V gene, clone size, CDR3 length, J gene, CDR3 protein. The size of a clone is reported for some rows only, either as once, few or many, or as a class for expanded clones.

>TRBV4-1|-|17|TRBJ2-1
CASSQDGGPTPNNEQFF
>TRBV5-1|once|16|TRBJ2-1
CASSVWDRGPYNEQFF
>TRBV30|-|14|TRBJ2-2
CAWSVHGGTGELFF
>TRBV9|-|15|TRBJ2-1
CASSPGGSSYNEQFF
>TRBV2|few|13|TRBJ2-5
CASGGLSQETQYF
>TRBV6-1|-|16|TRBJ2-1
CASSEYGLSSYNEQFF
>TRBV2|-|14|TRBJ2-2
CASSGQGFTGELFF
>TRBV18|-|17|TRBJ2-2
CASSPDDTGSGTGELFF
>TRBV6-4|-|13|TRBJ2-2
CASSLAGAGELFF
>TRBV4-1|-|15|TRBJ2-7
CASSQDTGVSYEQYF
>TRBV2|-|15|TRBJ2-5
CASSLTGLTPETQYF
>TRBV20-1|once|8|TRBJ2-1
CSADNQFF
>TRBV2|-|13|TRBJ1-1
CASSPDANTEAFF
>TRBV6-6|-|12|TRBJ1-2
CASSYSYYGYTF
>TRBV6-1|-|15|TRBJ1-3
CASSESVGPGNTIYF
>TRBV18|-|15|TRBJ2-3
CASSPSGQGSDTQYF
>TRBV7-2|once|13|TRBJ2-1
CASKPYRPGEQFF
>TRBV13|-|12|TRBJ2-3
CASSPGTDTQYF
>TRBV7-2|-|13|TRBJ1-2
CASSLGAVDGYTF
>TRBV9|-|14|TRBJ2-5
CASSVGLGPETQYF
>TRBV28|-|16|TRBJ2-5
CASRFTGTSDQETQYF
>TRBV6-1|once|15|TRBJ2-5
CASSEGSGIWETQYF
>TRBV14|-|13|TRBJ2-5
CASSHNPYETQYF
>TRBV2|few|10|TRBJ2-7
CASGPYEQYF
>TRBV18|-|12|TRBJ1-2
CASSPEAVGYTF
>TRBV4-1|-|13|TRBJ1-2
CASSQASGYGYTF
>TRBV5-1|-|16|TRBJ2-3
CASSLVEGSGTDTQYF
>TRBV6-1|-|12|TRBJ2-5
CASRITLETQYF
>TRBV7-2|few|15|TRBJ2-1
CASSRGRGSYNEQFF
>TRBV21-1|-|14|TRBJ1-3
CASSNQGAGNTIYF
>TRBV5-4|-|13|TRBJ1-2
CASSTQAREGYTF
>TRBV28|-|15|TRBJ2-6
CASRGQGTGANVLTF
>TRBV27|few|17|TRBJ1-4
CASSLSSPDRGVEKLFF
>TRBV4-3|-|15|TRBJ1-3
CASSQDGESGNTIYF
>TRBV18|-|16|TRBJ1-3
CASSPQGELRGNTIYF
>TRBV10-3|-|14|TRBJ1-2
CAISDSAETHGYTF
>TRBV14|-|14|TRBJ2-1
CASSPGLDFGEQFF
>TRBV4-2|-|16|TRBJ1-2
CASSQDGTGEGHGYTF
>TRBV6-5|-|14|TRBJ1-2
CASSYSYRVEGYTF
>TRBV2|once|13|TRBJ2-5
CASSEQGQETQYF
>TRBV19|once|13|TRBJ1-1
CASSIDWGTEAFF
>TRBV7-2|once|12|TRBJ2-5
CASSKYQETQYF
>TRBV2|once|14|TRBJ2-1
CASDQGAGINEQFF